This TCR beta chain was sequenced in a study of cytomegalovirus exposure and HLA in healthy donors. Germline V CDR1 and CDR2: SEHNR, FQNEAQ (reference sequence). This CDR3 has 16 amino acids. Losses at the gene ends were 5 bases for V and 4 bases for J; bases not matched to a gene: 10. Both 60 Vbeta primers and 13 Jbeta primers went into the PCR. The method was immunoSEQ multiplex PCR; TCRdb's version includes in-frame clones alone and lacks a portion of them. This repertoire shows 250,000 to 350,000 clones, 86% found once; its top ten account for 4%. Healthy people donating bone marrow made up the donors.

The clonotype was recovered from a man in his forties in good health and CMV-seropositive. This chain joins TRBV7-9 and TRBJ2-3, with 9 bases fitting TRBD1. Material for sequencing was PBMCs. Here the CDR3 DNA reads TGTGCCAGCAGCGTACCGGGACAGGGCAGTTCAGATACGCAGTATTTT. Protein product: CASSVPGQGSSDTQYF. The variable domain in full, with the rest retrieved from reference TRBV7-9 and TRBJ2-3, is DTGVSQNPRHKITKRGQNVTFRCDPISEHNRLYWYRQTLGQGPEFLTYFQNEAQLEKSRLLSDRFSAERPKGSFSTLEIQRTEQGDSAMYLCASSVPGQGSSDTQYFGPGTRLTVL.